The sequence of this T cell receptor beta chain was determined in a study of breast tumors, draining lymph nodes, adjacent tissues. The study, taken as a whole, reports: Tumors had less TCR diversity than lymph nodes, more than nontumor tissue.

V dropped 3 bases and J dropped 5; count of bases not matched to a gene: 1. The CDR3 has 14 residues. Looked up from germline, CDR1 is LGHDT and CDR2 is YNNKEL (reference sequence). TCRdb reanalysed the multiplex PCR reads using MiXCR and keeps one entry per CDR3 protein. In the table there are 15,000 or so distinct CDR3 sequences, 45% of which are singletons. This clonotype was detected many times. Its cognate antigen is unknown. Sequenced material: tumor-adjacent breast tissue. The receptor comes from a female donor with breast cancer. Some clones in this sample may be carry-over from other donors' samples. The genes are TRBV3-1 and TRBJ1-5; 10 bases agree with TRBD1. The CDR3 sequence: CASSHGTGDQPQHF. The CDR3, as DNA: TGTGCCAGCAGCCATGGGACAGGGGATCAGCCCCAGCATTTT.